This entry concerns a single TCR beta chain. This entry belongs to a study of shared clonotypes between healthy human individuals. Only CD45RO-negative cells positively selected for CCR7 counted as naive CD8 cells, so terminally differentiated effector memory CD45RA+ cells were excluded. V was trimmed by 1 base and J by 7 bases, leaving 16 bases between them. CDR3 length: 16 residues. CDR1 MGHRA and CDR2 YSYEKL come from the germline V gene. The table came from immunoSEQ multiplex PCR; TCRdb's copy has only in-frame clones and leaves some out. The profile covers 550,000 to 650,000 clones, with around 96% appearing a single time and roughly 0.1% taken by the ten largest.

This TCR was recovered from a woman aged 30 to 39 in good health. This chain connects TRBV4-1 to TRBJ1-4; maybe TRBD1 (5 bases). The sequencing sample was made of naive CD8+ T cells sorted from blood. CDR3 in DNA: TGCGCCAGCAGCCAAGTAGTAGGCAGGGTAGGTGAAAAACTGTTTTTT. This translates into CASSQVVGRVGEKLFF.